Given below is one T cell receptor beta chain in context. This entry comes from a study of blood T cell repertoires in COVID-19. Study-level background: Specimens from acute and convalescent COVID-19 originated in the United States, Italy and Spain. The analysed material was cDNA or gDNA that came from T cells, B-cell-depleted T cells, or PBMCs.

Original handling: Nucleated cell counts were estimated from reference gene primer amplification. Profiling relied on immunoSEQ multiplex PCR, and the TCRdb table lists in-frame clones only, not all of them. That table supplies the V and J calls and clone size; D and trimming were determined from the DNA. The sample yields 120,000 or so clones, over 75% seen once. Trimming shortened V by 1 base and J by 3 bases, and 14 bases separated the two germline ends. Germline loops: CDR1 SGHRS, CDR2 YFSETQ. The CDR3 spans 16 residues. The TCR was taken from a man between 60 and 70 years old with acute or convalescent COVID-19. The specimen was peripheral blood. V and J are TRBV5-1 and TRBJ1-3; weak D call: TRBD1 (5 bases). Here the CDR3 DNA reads TGCGCCAGCAGCTTGAACGGGGGAGGCTTTGGAAACACCATATATTTT. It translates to CASSLNGGGFGNTIYF. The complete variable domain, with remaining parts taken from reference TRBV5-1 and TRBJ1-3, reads KAGVTQTPRYLIKTRGQQVTLSCSPISGHRSVSWYQQTPGQGLQFLFEYFSETQRNKGNFPGRFSGRQFSNSRSEMNVSTLELGDSALYLCASSLNGGGFGNTIYFGEGSWLTVV.